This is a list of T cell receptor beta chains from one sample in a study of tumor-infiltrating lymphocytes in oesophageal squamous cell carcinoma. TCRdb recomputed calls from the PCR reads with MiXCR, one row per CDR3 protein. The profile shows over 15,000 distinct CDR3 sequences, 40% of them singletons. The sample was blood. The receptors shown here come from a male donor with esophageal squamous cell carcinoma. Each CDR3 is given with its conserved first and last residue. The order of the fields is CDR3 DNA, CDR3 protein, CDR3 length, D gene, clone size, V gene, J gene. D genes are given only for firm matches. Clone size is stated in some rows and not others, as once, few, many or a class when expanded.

CDR3 DNA: TGTGCCAGCAGCTTAGGTTTTGGGGGTGCCACTGAAGCTTTCTTT
CDR3 protein: CASSLGFGGATEAFF
CDR3 length: 15
D gene: -
clone size: -
V gene: TRBV7-8
J gene: TRBJ1-1

CDR3 DNA: TGTGCCAGCAGCCCACAACAGGACCCCTACGAGCAGTACTTC
CDR3 protein: CASSPQQDPYEQYF
CDR3 length: 14
D gene: -
clone size: once
V gene: TRBV7-6
J gene: TRBJ2-7

CDR3 DNA: TGTGCCAGCAGCGTAGAAGATGGGCCTTATACGCAGTATTTT
CDR3 protein: CASSVEDGPYTQYF
CDR3 length: 14
D gene: -
clone size: -
V gene: TRBV9
J gene: TRBJ2-3

CDR3 DNA: TGTGCCAGCTGCTGGGACAGGGTGGACGAGCAGTACTTC
CDR3 protein: CASCWDRVDEQYF
CDR3 length: 13
D gene: TRBD1
clone size: -
V gene: TRBV7-4
J gene: TRBJ2-7

CDR3 DNA: TGTGCCAGCAGCTTATATGCAGGGTCTAATGAAAAACTGTTTTTT
CDR3 protein: CASSLYAGSNEKLFF
CDR3 length: 15
D gene: -
clone size: -
V gene: TRBV7-8
J gene: TRBJ1-4

CDR3 DNA: TGTGCCAGCAGTCTACTAGTCCTTTCGGGGGAGCAGTACTTC
CDR3 protein: CASSLLVLSGEQYF
CDR3 length: 14
D gene: -
clone size: -
V gene: TRBV12-3/TRBV12-4
J gene: TRBJ2-7

CDR3 DNA: TGTGCCAGCAGTTACTCGACAGAGTACTACGAGCAGTACTTC
CDR3 protein: CASSYSTEYYEQYF
CDR3 length: 14
D gene: -
clone size: many
V gene: TRBV6-6
J gene: TRBJ2-7

CDR3 DNA: TGTGCCAGCGCGACATCGGGACAGCTTAATTCACCCCTCCACTTT
CDR3 protein: CASATSGQLNSPLHF
CDR3 length: 15
D gene: TRBD1
clone size: many
V gene: TRBV10-3
J gene: TRBJ1-6

CDR3 DNA: TGTGCCAGCAGTCCAGAAACGACTTTTTGTTTCTTT
CDR3 protein: CASSPETTFCFF
CDR3 length: 12
D gene: -
clone size: medium-sized
V gene: TRBV12-3/TRBV12-4
J gene: TRBJ1-1

CDR3 DNA: TGTGCCAGCAGCTTAGCTGGCGGGAGCGGCTACAATGAGCAGTTCTTC
CDR3 protein: CASSLAGGSGYNEQFF
CDR3 length: 16
D gene: TRBD2
clone size: -
V gene: TRBV7-2
J gene: TRBJ2-1

CDR3 DNA: TGCAGTGCTAGAGGGGGCAGGGGGGGAAGTGAGACCCAGTACTTC
CDR3 protein: CSARGGRGGSETQYF
CDR3 length: 15
D gene: -
clone size: -
V gene: TRBV20-1
J gene: TRBJ2-5

CDR3 DNA: TGTGCCAGCAGCTTACAGGTCCAAGAGACCCAGTACTTC
CDR3 protein: CASSLQVQETQYF
CDR3 length: 13
D gene: -
clone size: many
V gene: TRBV11-2
J gene: TRBJ2-5

CDR3 DNA: TGTGCCAGCAGCGAATTACTAGCGGTGAACACCGGGGAGCTGTTTTTT
CDR3 protein: CASSELLAVNTGELFF
CDR3 length: 16
D gene: TRBD2
clone size: -
V gene: TRBV7-8
J gene: TRBJ2-2

CDR3 DNA: TGTGCCAGCAGCTTAGGCGGGACTAGCAACCCGGGGGAGCAGTTCTTC
CDR3 protein: CASSLGGTSNPGEQFF
CDR3 length: 16
D gene: TRBD2
clone size: large
V gene: TRBV7-6
J gene: TRBJ2-1

CDR3 DNA: TGCGCCAGCAGCTTGGAAGCGGCGACTAGCGGGAGTCTAAGGCAGTTCTTC
CDR3 protein: CASSLEAATSGSLRQFF
CDR3 length: 17
D gene: TRBD2
clone size: many
V gene: TRBV5-1
J gene: TRBJ2-1

CDR3 DNA: TGTGCCAGCAGACCCGGGGGGGATGGCTACACCTTC
CDR3 protein: CASRPGGDGYTF
CDR3 length: 12
D gene: -
clone size: few
V gene: TRBV27
J gene: TRBJ1-2

CDR3 DNA: TGTGCCAGCAGTTCACCGGGACTCCACGACAATGAGCAGTTCTTC
CDR3 protein: CASSSPGLHDNEQFF
CDR3 length: 15
D gene: -
clone size: -
V gene: TRBV6-6
J gene: TRBJ2-1

CDR3 DNA: TGTGCCAGCAGCGCGTCCAGGGGTGAGCAGTTCTTC
CDR3 protein: CASSASRGEQFF
CDR3 length: 12
D gene: -
clone size: -
V gene: TRBV7-3
J gene: TRBJ2-1

CDR3 DNA: TGTGCCAGCAGTTCGCACAGGGGGGAGTACTACGAGCAGTACTTC
CDR3 protein: CASSSHRGEYYEQYF
CDR3 length: 15
D gene: TRBD1
clone size: many
V gene: TRBV6-1
J gene: TRBJ2-7

CDR3 DNA: TGTGCCAGCAGTTACGCGCGGGAGAGCACAGATACGCAGTATTTT
CDR3 protein: CASSYARESTDTQYF
CDR3 length: 15
D gene: TRBD2
clone size: few
V gene: TRBV6-1
J gene: TRBJ2-3

CDR3 DNA: TGTGCCAGTAGACAAAGCGGAGAGACCCAGTACTTC
CDR3 protein: CASRQSGETQYF
CDR3 length: 12
D gene: -
clone size: once
V gene: TRBV19
J gene: TRBJ2-5

CDR3 DNA: TGTGCCAGCAGTGGGTTAGCGGGGTACAATGAGCAGTTCTTC
CDR3 protein: CASSGLAGYNEQFF
CDR3 length: 14
D gene: TRBD2
clone size: medium-sized
V gene: TRBV28
J gene: TRBJ2-1

CDR3 DNA: TGTGCCAGTAGTACGGGACTAGCGGGAGGAGAGACCCAGTACTTC
CDR3 protein: CASSTGLAGGETQYF
CDR3 length: 15
D gene: TRBD2
clone size: many
V gene: TRBV19
J gene: TRBJ2-5

CDR3 DNA: TGCGCCAGCAGTGAGAGCAGCGCTAGCACAGATACGCAGTATTTT
CDR3 protein: CASSESSASTDTQYF
CDR3 length: 15
D gene: -
clone size: many
V gene: TRBV10-2
J gene: TRBJ2-3

CDR3 DNA: TGTGCCAGCAGCCCCCAGGCGGGACAGGGGGAAAAACTGTTTTTT
CDR3 protein: CASSPQAGQGEKLFF
CDR3 length: 15
D gene: TRBD1
clone size: many
V gene: TRBV5-6
J gene: TRBJ1-4

CDR3 DNA: TGTGCCAGCATGCCAGGGACAGGGCGCCACAATGAGCAGTACTTC
CDR3 protein: CASMPGTGRHNEQYF
CDR3 length: 15
D gene: TRBD1
clone size: few
V gene: TRBV7-2
J gene: TRBJ2-4

CDR3 DNA: TGTGCCAGCAGCTTAGTTCAGGGTAGCTCCTACGAGCAGTACTTC
CDR3 protein: CASSLVQGSSYEQYF
CDR3 length: 15
D gene: -
clone size: -
V gene: TRBV11-2
J gene: TRBJ2-7

CDR3 DNA: TGTGCCAGCAGCTTAAGGCAGGCGCTCCGGCAGCCCCAGCATTTT
CDR3 protein: CASSLRQALRQPQHF
CDR3 length: 15
D gene: -
clone size: -
V gene: TRBV7-9
J gene: TRBJ1-5

CDR3 DNA: TGCGCCAGCAGCTCAGGGGGCGCGGAGGAGACCCAGTACTTC
CDR3 protein: CASSSGGAEETQYF
CDR3 length: 14
D gene: TRBD1
clone size: many
V gene: TRBV5-1
J gene: TRBJ2-5

CDR3 DNA: TGTGCCAGCAGGTTGACAGATTTCTACGAGCAGTACTTC
CDR3 protein: CASRLTDFYEQYF
CDR3 length: 13
D gene: -
clone size: many
V gene: TRBV2
J gene: TRBJ2-7

CDR3 DNA: TGTGCCAGCAGCTTGGGAGGCATCACGGGGACTGAAGCTTTCTTT
CDR3 protein: CASSLGGITGTEAFF
CDR3 length: 15
D gene: -
clone size: many
V gene: TRBV5-8
J gene: TRBJ1-1

CDR3 DNA: TGTGCCTTGGACAGGGGAGGGTATGAGCAGTTCTTC
CDR3 protein: CALDRGGYEQFF
CDR3 length: 12
D gene: TRBD1
clone size: -
V gene: TRBV7-9
J gene: TRBJ2-1

CDR3 DNA: TGTGCCAGCACCAACGAGGGGGGGGCAGCCACGATCTCTGGGGCCAACGTCCTGACTTTC
CDR3 protein: CASTNEGGAATISGANVLTF
CDR3 length: 20
D gene: -
clone size: -
V gene: TRBV12-3/TRBV12-4
J gene: TRBJ2-6

CDR3 DNA: TGTGCCAGCAGCTCCACCGGGACTAGCTACAATGAGCAGTACTTC
CDR3 protein: CASSSTGTSYNEQYF
CDR3 length: 15
D gene: TRBD2
clone size: -
V gene: TRBV7-2
J gene: TRBJ2-5

CDR3 DNA: TGTGCCAGTAGGCAGCGGGGGAACACCGGGGAGCTGTTTTTT
CDR3 protein: CASRQRGNTGELFF
CDR3 length: 14
D gene: TRBD2
clone size: many
V gene: TRBV19
J gene: TRBJ2-2

CDR3 DNA: TGTGCCAGCACCGGTTTTCAGGGACCCTCCTACGAGCAGTACTTC
CDR3 protein: CASTGFQGPSYEQYF
CDR3 length: 15
D gene: -
clone size: many
V gene: TRBV7-8
J gene: TRBJ2-7

CDR3 DNA: TGCGCCAGCAGCTCACAGGGAGGGAACGAGCAGTACTTC
CDR3 protein: CASSSQGGNEQYF
CDR3 length: 13
D gene: -
clone size: many
V gene: TRBV5-1
J gene: TRBJ2-7

CDR3 DNA: TGTGCCAGCAGCTTATCTTCGTTCAATGAGCAGTTCTTC
CDR3 protein: CASSLSSFNEQFF
CDR3 length: 13
D gene: -
clone size: -
V gene: TRBV7-4
J gene: TRBJ2-1

CDR3 DNA: TGTGCCAGCAGCTTAGAGGCTAGCGGGATCGCCCGGGATAATGAGCAGTTCTTC
CDR3 protein: CASSLEASGIARDNEQFF
CDR3 length: 18
D gene: TRBD2
clone size: many
V gene: TRBV11-2
J gene: TRBJ2-1

CDR3 DNA: TGTGCCAGCAACCTGGGCTTCGGCAATCAGCCCCAGCATTTT
CDR3 protein: CASNLGFGNQPQHF
CDR3 length: 14
D gene: -
clone size: many
V gene: TRBV2
J gene: TRBJ1-5

CDR3 DNA: TGTGCCAGCAGCTTTTCCCCAGCCAAAAACATTCAGTACTTC
CDR3 protein: CASSFSPAKNIQYF
CDR3 length: 14
D gene: -
clone size: few
V gene: TRBV11-2
J gene: TRBJ2-4

CDR3 DNA: TGTGCCACGGGACAGGGGCTGATCACTGAAGCTTTCTTT
CDR3 protein: CATGQGLITEAFF
CDR3 length: 13
D gene: TRBD1
clone size: many
V gene: TRBV6-1
J gene: TRBJ1-1

CDR3 DNA: TGCAGTGCTAGTGTGGTTTCAGATACGCAGTATTTT
CDR3 protein: CSASVVSDTQYF
CDR3 length: 12
D gene: -
clone size: few
V gene: TRBV20-1
J gene: TRBJ2-3

CDR3 DNA: TGCGCCAGCAGTTTCGATGGGTCCGGGGAGCTGTTTTTT
CDR3 protein: CASSFDGSGELFF
CDR3 length: 13
D gene: -
clone size: many
V gene: TRBV10-1
J gene: TRBJ2-2

CDR3 DNA: TGCAGTGCTAGAGAGGGGTCTCGGGAGCAGTACTTC
CDR3 protein: CSAREGSREQYF
CDR3 length: 12
D gene: -
clone size: few
V gene: TRBV20-1
J gene: TRBJ2-7

CDR3 DNA: TGTGCCAGCGTCCATCTCAGCGCGAACACCGGGGAGCTGTTTTTT
CDR3 protein: CASVHLSANTGELFF
CDR3 length: 15
D gene: -
clone size: -
V gene: TRBV7-6
J gene: TRBJ2-2

CDR3 DNA: TGTGCCAGCAGCTTTAAACAGGGCCCATCCTACGAGCAGTACTTC
CDR3 protein: CASSFKQGPSYEQYF
CDR3 length: 15
D gene: -
clone size: medium-sized
V gene: TRBV7-8
J gene: TRBJ2-7

CDR3 DNA: TGTGCCACCAGTGCCGCTAACGGGGAGCTGTATTTT
CDR3 protein: CATSAANGELYF
CDR3 length: 12
D gene: -
clone size: -
V gene: TRBV24-1
J gene: TRBJ2-3

CDR3 DNA: TGTGCCAGCAGCGATCAACTAGCGGGAGTTGGCACAGATACGCAGTATTTT
CDR3 protein: CASSDQLAGVGTDTQYF
CDR3 length: 17
D gene: TRBD2
clone size: many
V gene: TRBV5-6
J gene: TRBJ2-3

CDR3 DNA: TGTGCCAGCAGTCGGGGTCACGGAGCCGACACAGATACGCAGTATTTT
CDR3 protein: CASSRGHGADTDTQYF
CDR3 length: 16
D gene: -
clone size: many
V gene: TRBV28
J gene: TRBJ2-3

CDR3 DNA: TGTGCCAGCAATGGGGGAAGCTCCTACGAGCAGTACTTC
CDR3 protein: CASNGGSSYEQYF
CDR3 length: 13
D gene: -
clone size: -
V gene: TRBV28
J gene: TRBJ2-7

CDR3 DNA: TGCGCCAGCAGCTTGGAAATCTCGAACACCGGGGAGCTGTTTTTT
CDR3 protein: CASSLEISNTGELFF
CDR3 length: 15
D gene: -
clone size: many
V gene: TRBV5-1
J gene: TRBJ2-2

CDR3 DNA: TGTGCCAGCAGTGAAGGCGGGAGCATCTTTGGGCAGTACTTC
CDR3 protein: CASSEGGSIFGQYF
CDR3 length: 14
D gene: TRBD2
clone size: -
V gene: TRBV6-4
J gene: TRBJ2-7

CDR3 DNA: TGTGCCAGCAGCTTAGTGCCCGGTTCTAACTATGGCTACACCTTC
CDR3 protein: CASSLVPGSNYGYTF
CDR3 length: 15
D gene: -
clone size: -
V gene: TRBV7-2
J gene: TRBJ1-2

CDR3 DNA: TGTGCCAGCAGTGCAAGGACTAGCGGCAACACAGATACGCAGTATTTT
CDR3 protein: CASSARTSGNTDTQYF
CDR3 length: 16
D gene: TRBD2
clone size: many
V gene: TRBV6-1
J gene: TRBJ2-3

CDR3 DNA: TGTGCCACCAGAGACACCACCACAGATACGCAGTATTTT
CDR3 protein: CATRDTTTDTQYF
CDR3 length: 13
D gene: -
clone size: -
V gene: TRBV24-1
J gene: TRBJ2-3

CDR3 DNA: TGTGCCAGCAGTGAAGCGCTTCGAGGCAGCTACAATGAGCAGTTCTTC
CDR3 protein: CASSEALRGSYNEQFF
CDR3 length: 16
D gene: -
clone size: -
V gene: TRBV2
J gene: TRBJ2-1